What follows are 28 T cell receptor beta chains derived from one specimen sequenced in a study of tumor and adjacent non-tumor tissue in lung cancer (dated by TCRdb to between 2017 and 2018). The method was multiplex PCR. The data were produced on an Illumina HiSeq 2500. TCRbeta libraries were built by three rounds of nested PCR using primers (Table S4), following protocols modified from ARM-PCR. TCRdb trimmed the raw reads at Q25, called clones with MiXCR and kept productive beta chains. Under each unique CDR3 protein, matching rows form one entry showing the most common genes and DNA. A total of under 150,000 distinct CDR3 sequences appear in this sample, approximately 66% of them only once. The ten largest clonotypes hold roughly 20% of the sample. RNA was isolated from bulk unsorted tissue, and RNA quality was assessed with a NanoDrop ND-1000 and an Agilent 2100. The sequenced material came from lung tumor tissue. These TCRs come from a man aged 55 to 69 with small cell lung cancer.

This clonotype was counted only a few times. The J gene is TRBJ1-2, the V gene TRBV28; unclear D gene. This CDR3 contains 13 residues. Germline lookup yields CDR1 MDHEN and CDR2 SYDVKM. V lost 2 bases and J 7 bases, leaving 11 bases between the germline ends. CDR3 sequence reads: CASSLVYPGGYTF. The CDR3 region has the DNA TGTGCCAGCAGTTTAGTTTACCCCGGTGGCTACACCTTC.

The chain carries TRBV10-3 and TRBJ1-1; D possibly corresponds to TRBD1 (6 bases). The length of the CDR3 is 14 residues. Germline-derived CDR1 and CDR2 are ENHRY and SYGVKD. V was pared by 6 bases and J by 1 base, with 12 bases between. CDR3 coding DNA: TGTGCCATCAGAACCGGACAGCCGAACACTGAAGCTTTCTTT. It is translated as CAIRTGQPNTEAFF.

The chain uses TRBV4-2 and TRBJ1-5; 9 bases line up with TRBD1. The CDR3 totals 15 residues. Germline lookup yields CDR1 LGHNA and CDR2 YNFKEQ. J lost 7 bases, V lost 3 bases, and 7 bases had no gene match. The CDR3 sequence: CASSHEDRGGQPQHF. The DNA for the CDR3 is TGTGCCAGCAGCCATGAAGACAGGGGGGGACAGCCCCAGCATTTT.

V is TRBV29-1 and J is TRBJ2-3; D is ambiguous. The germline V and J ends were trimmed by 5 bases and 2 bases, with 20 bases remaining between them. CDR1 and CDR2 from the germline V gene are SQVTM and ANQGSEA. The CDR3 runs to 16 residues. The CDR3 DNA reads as TGCAGCGTTCTACTAAGACGGGCCTCTGACACAGATACGCAGTATTTT. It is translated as CSVLLRRASDTDTQYF.

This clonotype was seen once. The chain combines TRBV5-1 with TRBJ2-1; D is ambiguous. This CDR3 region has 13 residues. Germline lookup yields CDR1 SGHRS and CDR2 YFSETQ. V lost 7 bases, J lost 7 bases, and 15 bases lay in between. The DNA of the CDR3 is TGCGCCAGCCGCGTAGCTTCTTGGAATGAGCAGTTCTTC. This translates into CASRVASWNEQFF.

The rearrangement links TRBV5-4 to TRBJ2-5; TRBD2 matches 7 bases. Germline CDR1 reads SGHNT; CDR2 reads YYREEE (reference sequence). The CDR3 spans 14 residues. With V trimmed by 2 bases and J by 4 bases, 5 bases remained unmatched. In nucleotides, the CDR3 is TGTGCCAGCAGCTTCGGCGGGAGCGGAGAGACCCAGTACTTC. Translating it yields CASSFGGSGETQYF.

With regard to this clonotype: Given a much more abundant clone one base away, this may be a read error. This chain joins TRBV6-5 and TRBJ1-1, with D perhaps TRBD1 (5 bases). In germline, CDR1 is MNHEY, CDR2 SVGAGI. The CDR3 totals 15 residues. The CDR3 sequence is CASRTPGRMNAEAFF. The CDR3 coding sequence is TGTGCCAGCAGGACCCCGGGACGGATGAACGCTGAAGCTTTCTTT.

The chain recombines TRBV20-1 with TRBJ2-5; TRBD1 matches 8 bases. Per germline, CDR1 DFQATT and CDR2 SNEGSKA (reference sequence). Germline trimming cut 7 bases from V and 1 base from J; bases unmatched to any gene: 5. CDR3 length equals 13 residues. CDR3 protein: CSVRGQAQETQYF. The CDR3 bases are TGCAGTGTTAGGGGACAGGCCCAAGAGACCCAGTACTTC.

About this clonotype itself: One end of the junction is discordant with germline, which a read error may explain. The CDR3 reads CSVSRQGEEHYF. CDR3 nucleotides: TGCAGCGTCAGTCGCCAGGGGGAAGAGCACTACTTC. The V gene is TRBV29-1, the J gene TRBJ2-7; TRBD1 aligns across 7 bases. The CDR3 sequence is 12 residues long. The germline V gene encodes CDR1 SQVTM and CDR2 ANQGSEA.

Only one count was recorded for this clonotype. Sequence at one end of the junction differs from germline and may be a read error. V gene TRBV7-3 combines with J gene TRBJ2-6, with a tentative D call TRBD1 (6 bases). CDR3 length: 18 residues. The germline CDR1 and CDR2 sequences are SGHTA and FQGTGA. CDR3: CASSLSGGGGFGANVLTF. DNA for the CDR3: TGTGCCAGCAGCTTAAGTGGTGGTGGGGGCTTCGGGGCCAACGTTCTGACTTTC.

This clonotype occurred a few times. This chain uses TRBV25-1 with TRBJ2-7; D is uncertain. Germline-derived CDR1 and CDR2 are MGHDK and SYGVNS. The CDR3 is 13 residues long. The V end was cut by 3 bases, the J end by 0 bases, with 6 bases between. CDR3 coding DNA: TGTGCCAGCAGTGACCCGAGCTCCTACGAGCAGTACTTC. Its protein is CASSDPSSYEQYF.

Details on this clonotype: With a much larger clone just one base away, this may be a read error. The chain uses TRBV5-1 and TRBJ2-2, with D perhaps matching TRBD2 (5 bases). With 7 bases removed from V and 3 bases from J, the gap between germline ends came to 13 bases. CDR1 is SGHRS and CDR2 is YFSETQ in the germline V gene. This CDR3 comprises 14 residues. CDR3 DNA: TGCGCCAGCGGTCGGCGGGCGGACACCGGGGAGCTGTTTTTT. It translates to CASGRRADTGELFF. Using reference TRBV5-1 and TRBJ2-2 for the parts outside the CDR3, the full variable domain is KAGVTQTPRYLIKTRGQQVTLSCSPISGHRSVSWYQQTPGQGLQFLFEYFSETQRNKGNFPGRFSGRQFSNSRSEMNVSTLELGDSALYLCASGRRADTGELFFGEGSRLTVL.

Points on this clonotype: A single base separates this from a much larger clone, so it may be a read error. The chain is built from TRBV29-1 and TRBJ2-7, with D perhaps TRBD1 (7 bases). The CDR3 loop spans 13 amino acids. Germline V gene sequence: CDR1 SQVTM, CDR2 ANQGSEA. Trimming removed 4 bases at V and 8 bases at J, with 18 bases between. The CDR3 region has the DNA TGCAGCGTTGTGCCGACAGGGAGGAACAAGCAGTACTTC. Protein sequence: CSVVPTGRNKQYF.

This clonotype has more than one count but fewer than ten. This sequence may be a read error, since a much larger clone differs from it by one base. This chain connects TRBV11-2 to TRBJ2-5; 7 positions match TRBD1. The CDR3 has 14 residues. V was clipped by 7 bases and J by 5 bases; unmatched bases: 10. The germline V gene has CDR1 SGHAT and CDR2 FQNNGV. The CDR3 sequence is CASNQNRGRETQYF. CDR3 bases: TGTGCCAGCAACCAAAACAGGGGTCGCGAGACCCAGTACTTC.

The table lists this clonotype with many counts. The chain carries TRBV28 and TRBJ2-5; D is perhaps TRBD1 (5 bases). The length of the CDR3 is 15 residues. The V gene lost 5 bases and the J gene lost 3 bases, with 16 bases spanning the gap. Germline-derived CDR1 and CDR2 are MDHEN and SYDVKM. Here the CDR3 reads CASSPSRRGKETQYF. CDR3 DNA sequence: TGTGCCAGCAGTCCAAGTAGAAGGGGCAAAGAGACCCAGTACTTC.

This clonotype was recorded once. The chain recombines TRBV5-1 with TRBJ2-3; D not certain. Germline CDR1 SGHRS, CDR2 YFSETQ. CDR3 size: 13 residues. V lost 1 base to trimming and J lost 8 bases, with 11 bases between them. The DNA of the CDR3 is TGCGCCAGCAGCTTGACCCCCACAATTACGCAGTATTTT. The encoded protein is CASSLTPTITQYF.

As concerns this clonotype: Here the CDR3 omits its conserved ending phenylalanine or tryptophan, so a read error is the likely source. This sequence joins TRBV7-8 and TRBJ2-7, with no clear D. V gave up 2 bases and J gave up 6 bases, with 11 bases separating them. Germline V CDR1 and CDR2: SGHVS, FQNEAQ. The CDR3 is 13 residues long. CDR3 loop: CASSLNPSVEQYI. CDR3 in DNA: TGTGCCAGCAGCTTAAACCCATCGGTCGAGCAGTACATA.

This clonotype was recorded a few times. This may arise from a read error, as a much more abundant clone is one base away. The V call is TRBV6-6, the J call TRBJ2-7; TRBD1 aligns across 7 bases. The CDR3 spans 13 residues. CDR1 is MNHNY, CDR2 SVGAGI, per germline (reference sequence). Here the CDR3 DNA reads TGTACCAGCAGCAGACAGGGCCCCTACGAGCAGTACTTC. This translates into CTSSRQGPYEQYF.

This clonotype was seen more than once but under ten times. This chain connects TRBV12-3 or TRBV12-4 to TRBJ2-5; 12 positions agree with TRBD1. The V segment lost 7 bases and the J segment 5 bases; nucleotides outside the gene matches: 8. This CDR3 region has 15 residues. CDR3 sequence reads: CASNGTGGPQETQYF. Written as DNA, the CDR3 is TGTGCCAGCAACGGGACAGGGGGCCCCCAGGAGACCCAGTACTTC.

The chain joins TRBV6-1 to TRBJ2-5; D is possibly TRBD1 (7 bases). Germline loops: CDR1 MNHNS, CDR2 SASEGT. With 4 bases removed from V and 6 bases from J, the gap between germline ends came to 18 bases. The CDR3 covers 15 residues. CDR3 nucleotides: TGTGCCAGCAGTGCTGGGGGGACAGCACAAAAGACCCAGTACTTC. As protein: CASSAGGTAQKTQYF.

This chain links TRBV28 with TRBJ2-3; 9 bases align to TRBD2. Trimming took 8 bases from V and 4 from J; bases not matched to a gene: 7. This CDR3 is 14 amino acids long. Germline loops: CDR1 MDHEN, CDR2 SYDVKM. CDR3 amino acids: CASSRAGGSDTQYF. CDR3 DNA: TGTGCCAGCTCGAGAGCGGGAGGTTCAGATACGCAGTATTTT.

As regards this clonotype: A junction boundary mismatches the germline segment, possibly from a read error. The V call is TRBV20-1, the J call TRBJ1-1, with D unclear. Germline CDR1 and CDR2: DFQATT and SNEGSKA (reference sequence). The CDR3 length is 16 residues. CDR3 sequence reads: CNARDPSGRPNTEAFF. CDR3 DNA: TGCAATGCTAGAGACCCCTCGGGAAGACCGAACACTGAAGCTTTCTTT.

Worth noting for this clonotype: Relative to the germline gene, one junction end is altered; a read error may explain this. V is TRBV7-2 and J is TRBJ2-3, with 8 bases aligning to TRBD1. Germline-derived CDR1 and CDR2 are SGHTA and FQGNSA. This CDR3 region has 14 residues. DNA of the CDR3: TGTGCCAGTAGCTCCAACAGGGGGACGGATACGCGGTATTTT. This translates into CASSSNRGTDTRYF.

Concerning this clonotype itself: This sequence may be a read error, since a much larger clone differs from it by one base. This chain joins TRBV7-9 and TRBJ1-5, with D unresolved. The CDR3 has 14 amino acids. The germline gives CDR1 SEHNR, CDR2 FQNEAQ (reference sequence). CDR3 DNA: TGTGCCAACAGCTTCCCCTGGGACAATCAGCCCCAGCATTTT. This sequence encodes CANSFPWDNQPQHF.

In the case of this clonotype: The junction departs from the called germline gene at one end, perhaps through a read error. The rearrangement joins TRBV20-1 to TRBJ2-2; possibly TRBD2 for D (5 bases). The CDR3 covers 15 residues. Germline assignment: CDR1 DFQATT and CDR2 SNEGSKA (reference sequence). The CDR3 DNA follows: TGCAGTGCTAGAGATGGTGGGAAGTACACCGGGGAGCCGTTTTTT. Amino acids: CSARDGGKYTGEPFF.

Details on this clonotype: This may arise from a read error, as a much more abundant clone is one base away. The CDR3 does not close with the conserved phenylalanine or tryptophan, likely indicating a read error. CDR3 nucleotides: TGCAGCGTTGAGCGACAGGGGGCAGGAGAGACCCAGTACCTC. It codes for CSVERQGAGETQYL. The V call is TRBV29-1, the J call TRBJ2-5, with TRBD1 matching over 10 bases. With 3 bases clipped from V and 4 bases from J, the junction kept 5 bases outside the gene matches. CDR1 is SQVTM and CDR2 is ANQGSEA in the germline V gene. This CDR3 spans 14 amino acids.

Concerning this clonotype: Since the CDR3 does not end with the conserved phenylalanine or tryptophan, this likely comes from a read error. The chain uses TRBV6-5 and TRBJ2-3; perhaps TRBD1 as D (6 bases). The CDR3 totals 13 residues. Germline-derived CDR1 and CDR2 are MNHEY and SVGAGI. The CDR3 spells CASSRQRTDAQYI. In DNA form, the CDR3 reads TGTGCCAGCAGTCGCCAAAGGACAGATGCGCAGTATATT.

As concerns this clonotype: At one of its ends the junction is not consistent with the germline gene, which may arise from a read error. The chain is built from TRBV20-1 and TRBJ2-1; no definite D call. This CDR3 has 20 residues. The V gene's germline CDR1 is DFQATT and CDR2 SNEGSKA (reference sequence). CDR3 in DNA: TGCAGTGCTAGAGGTAGACGGTACTACCGGTTATCCCTCTCCTACGATGAGCAGTTCTTC. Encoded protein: CSARGRRYYRLSLSYDEQFF.